This entry describes one TCR beta chain. Its antigen remains undetermined. One end of the junction is discordant with germline, which a read error may explain. CDR1 is given as LNHNV and CDR2 as YYDKDF, both from the germline V gene (reference sequence). Reading from cysteine to phenylalanine, the CDR3 counts 16 amino acids. The kept DNA is CDR3 alone, 48 bases in frame from the first base. Genomic DNA served as template for TCR beta VDJ combination and CDR3 sequence profiling. An Illumina HiSeq 2000 was the platform used for TCR repertoire sequencing. The study's processing was this. TRBV/TRBJ rearrangement plots, CDR3 size and DJ length profiles, and Simpson's diversity index were used to assess repertoires. The most abundant DNA sequence in the deep sequencing data was taken as the immunodominant clone. CDR3 amino acid sequences were screened for sharing across subjects and compared with published repertoires and the VDJdb database. The public reads were run again by TCRdb, first through fastp at Q25 and then through MiXCR, and only productive beta chains were kept. Every CDR3 protein is listed once, alongside the most common genes and DNA of its rows. The V and J calls were not made by the authors but by TCRdb's processing. The sample table shows some 410,000 distinct CDR3 sequences, and 65% to 80% are seen once. Clones ranked in the top ten supply 3.5% to 4.5% of the sample.

The sample originates from a study of CD8+CD57+ T cells in acquired aplastic anemia (dated 2018 in TCRdb). As for the study more broadly: On average, sorted CD4+ and CD8+ cells yielded 3.2 ug of extracted DNA, with a range of about 0.19 to 30 ug. For healthy donor samples, the average read count was around 10 million for CD4+ cells and approximately 11 million for CD8+ cells. The research as a whole found: Between patients and healthy controls, no significant difference in CD8+ Simpson's diversity was found (P=0.060). Nearly 30 CD8+ CDR3 sequences were found in both patients and controls but appeared to be highly expressed in patients and within the immunodominant clones of the patients.

TCR repertoires of sorted CD4+ and CD8+ blood T cells from severe aplastic anemia patients and healthy subjects were deep-sequenced in the study. Ficoll-Paque density gradient centrifugation was used to isolate peripheral blood mononuclear cells. Before DNA was extracted, CD4+ and CD8+ T cells were sorted using either FACS or magnetic beads. The sequenced sample consisted of sorted CD4+, CD8+, or CD8+CD57+ T cells (not recorded which) from PBMCs. The rearrangement joined TRBV15 to TRBJ2-1, with 9 middle bases fitting TRBD2. The TCR originated in a human donor in good health, serving as a control. The sequenced DNA is TGCGCCACCAGCAGCTTGGAGGGACTAGCTCCCGATGAGCAGTTCTTC. This translates into CATSSLEGLAPDEQFF.